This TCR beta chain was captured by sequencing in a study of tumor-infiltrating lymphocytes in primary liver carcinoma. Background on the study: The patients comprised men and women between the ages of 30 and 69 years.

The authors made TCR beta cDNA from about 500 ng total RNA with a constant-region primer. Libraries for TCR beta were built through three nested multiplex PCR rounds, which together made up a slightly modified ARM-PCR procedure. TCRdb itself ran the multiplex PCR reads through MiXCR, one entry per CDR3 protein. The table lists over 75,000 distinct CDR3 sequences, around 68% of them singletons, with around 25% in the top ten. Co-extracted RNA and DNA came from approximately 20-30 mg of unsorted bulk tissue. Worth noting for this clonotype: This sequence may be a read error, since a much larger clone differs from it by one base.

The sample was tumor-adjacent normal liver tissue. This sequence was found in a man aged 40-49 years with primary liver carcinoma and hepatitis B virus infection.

CDR3 in DNA: TGTGCCATCCGGGGGAGCGCTAGCGGGAGTAGCTACGAGCAGTACTTC. Translated: CAIRGSASGSSYEQYF. The chain employs TRBV10-3 and TRBJ2-7; 10 bases agree with TRBD2. The CDR3 runs 16 residues. V lost 8 bases to trimming and J lost 3 bases; unmatched junction nucleotides: 13. The germline CDR1 and CDR2 sequences are ENHRY and SYGVKD.